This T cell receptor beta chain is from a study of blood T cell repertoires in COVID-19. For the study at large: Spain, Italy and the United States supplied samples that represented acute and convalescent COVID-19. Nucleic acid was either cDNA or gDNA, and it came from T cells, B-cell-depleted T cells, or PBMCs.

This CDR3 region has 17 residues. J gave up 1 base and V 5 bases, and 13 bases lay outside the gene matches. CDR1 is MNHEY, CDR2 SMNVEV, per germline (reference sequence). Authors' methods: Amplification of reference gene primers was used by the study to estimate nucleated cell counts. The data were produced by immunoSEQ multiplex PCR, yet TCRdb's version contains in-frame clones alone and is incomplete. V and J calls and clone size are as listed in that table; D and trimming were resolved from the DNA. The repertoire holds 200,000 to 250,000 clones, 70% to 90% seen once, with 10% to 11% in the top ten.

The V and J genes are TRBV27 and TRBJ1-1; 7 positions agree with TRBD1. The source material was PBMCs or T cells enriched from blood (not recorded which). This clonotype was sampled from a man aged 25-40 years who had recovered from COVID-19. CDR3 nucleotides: TGTGCCAGCAGTAAGACAGGGATCTTAATCTCGAACACTGAAGCTTTCTTT. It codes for CASSKTGILISNTEAFF.